The entry below describes one TCR beta chain. In the authors' workflow: Estimates of nucleated cell counts were drawn from the amplification of reference gene primers. Clones were sequenced by immunoSEQ multiplex PCR, and TCRdb holds only the in-frame ones, with some missing. V and J calls plus clone size are reproduced from that table; the DNA served to infer D and trimming. The table lists 350,000 to 400,000 clones, 91% of them singletons. This entry belongs to a study of blood T cell repertoires in COVID-19. Study overall: Sources were T cells, B-cell-depleted T cells, or PBMCs; the material itself was cDNA or gDNA.

Across under 25 US areas, participants ranged in age from roughly 18 to 89 years. Germline CDR1 reads LNHDA; CDR2 reads SQIVND (reference sequence). V shed 3 bases and J shed 3 bases, with 20 bases lying between them. This CDR3 spans 17 amino acids. The V gene is TRBV19, the J gene TRBJ2-5; a weak D match, TRBD1 (7 bases). The sample taken for sequencing was PBMCs or T cells enriched from blood (not recorded which). This receptor was identified in a woman between 35 and 50 years old who had been exposed to COVID-19. The CDR3 region is CASSMGSLSGQEETQYF. DNA of the CDR3: TGTGCCAGTAGTATGGGATCCCTTAGCGGACAGGAAGAGACCCAGTACTTC.